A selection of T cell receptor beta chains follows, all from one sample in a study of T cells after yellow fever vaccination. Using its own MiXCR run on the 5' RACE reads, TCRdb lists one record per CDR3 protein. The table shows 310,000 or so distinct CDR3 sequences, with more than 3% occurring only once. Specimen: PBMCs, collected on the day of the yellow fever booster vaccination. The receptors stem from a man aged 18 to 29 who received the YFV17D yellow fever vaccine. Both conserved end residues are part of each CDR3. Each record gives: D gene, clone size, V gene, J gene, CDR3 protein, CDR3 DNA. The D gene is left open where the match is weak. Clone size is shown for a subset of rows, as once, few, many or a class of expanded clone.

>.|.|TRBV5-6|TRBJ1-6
CASSLVAGVPYNSPLHF
TGTGCCAGCAGCTTGGTGGCGGGAGTCCCCTATAATTCACCCCTCCACTTT
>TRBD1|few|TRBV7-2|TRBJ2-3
CASSQPGQGTDTQYF
TGTGCCAGCAGCCAGCCAGGACAGGGCACAGATACGCAGTATTTT
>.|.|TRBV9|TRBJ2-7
CASSAGTPYEQYF
TGTGCCAGCAGTGCCGGGACACCCTACGAGCAGTACTTC
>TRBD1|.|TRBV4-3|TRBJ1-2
CASSQDQTGYGYTF
TGCGCCAGCAGCCAAGATCAGACAGGGTATGGCTACACCTTC
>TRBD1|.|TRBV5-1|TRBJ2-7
CASSTRDRAEQYF
TGCGCCAGCAGTACCCGGGACAGGGCCGAGCAGTACTTC
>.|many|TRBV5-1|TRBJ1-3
CASSLIPGNTIYF
TGCGCCAGCAGCCTAATACCGGGAAACACCATATATTTT
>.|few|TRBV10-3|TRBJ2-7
CAISESKGLSYEQYF
TGTGCCATCAGTGAGTCGAAGGGACTCTCCTACGAGCAGTACTTC
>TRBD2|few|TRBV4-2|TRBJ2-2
CASSQDPSGVNTGELFF
TGTGCCAGCAGCCAAGATCCCAGCGGGGTGAACACCGGGGAGCTGTTTTTT
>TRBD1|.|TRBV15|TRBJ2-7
CATSSDSTGAVYEQYF
TGTGCCACCAGCAGTGATTCGACAGGGGCAGTCTACGAGCAGTACTTC
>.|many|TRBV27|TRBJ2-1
CASSYLSHNEQFF
TGTGCCAGCAGTTACTTAAGCCACAATGAGCAGTTCTTC
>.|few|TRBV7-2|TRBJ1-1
CASSHSWGARTEAFF
TGTGCCAGCAGCCATTCCTGGGGGGCGCGCACTGAAGCTTTCTTT
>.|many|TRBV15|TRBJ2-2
CATSAEGGALITGELFF
TGTGCCACCAGCGCCGAGGGGGGGGCGTTAATCACCGGGGAGCTGTTTTTT
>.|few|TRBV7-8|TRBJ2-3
CASSTNTGLTSTDTQYF
TGTGCCAGCAGCACTAATACGGGGCTAACCTCCACAGATACGCAGTATTTT
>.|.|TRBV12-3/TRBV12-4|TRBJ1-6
CASSWMGFNSPLHF
TGTGCCAGCAGTTGGATGGGGTTCAATTCACCCCTCCACTTT
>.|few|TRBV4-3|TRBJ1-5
CASSQDPYPGAANQPQHF
TGCGCCAGCAGCCAAGATCCCTACCCTGGGGCAGCTAATCAGCCCCAGCATTTT
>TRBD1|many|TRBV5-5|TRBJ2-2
CASRTGGWTGELFF
TGTGCCAGCAGGACAGGGGGGTGGACCGGGGAGCTGTTTTTT
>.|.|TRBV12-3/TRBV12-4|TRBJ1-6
CASRMGGLSPLHF
TGTGCCAGTAGGATGGGGGGGTTATCACCCCTCCACTTT
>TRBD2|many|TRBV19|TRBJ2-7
CASSIGVAGDYEQYF
TGTGCCAGTAGTATTGGGGTAGCGGGGGACTACGAGCAGTACTTC
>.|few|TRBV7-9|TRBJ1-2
CASRRLNYGYTF
TGTGCCAGCAGGCGGCTAAACTATGGCTACACCTTC
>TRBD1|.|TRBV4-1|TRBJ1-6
CASSQPGQGKNSPLHF
TGCGCCAGCAGCCAACCGGGACAGGGGAAGAATTCACCCCTCCACTTT
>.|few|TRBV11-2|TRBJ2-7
CASSFLLPSYEQYF
TGTGCCAGCAGCTTTTTACTTCCCAGCTACGAGCAGTACTTC
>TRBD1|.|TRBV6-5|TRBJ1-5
CASRPTGAVNQPQHF
TGTGCCAGCAGACCAACAGGGGCAGTCAATCAGCCCCAGCATTTT
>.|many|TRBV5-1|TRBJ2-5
CASSLPREVSDSLNRETQETQYF
TGCGCCAGCAGCTTACCTCGTGAGGTTTCCGATTCGTTGAACAGAGAAACGCAAGAGACCCAGTACTTC
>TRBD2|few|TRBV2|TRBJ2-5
CASSEMVGTSSQETQYF
TGTGCCAGCAGTGAAATGGTCGGGACTAGCTCCCAAGAGACCCAGTACTTC
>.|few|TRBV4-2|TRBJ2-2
CASSQEDWKNTGELFF
TGTGCCAGCAGCCAAGAGGATTGGAAGAACACCGGGGAGCTGTTTTTT
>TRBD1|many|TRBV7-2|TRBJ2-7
CASSFTDRAYEQYF
TGTGCCAGCAGCTTTACCGACAGGGCCTACGAGCAGTACTTC
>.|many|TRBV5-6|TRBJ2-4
CASSSPGDPKNIQYF
TGTGCCAGCAGCTCGCCCGGAGATCCCAAAAACATTCAGTACTTC
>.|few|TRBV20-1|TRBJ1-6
CSASVAAYNSPLHF
TGCAGTGCTAGCGTGGCGGCCTATAATTCACCCCTCCACTTT
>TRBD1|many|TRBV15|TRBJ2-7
CATSRTGTGIDEQYF
TGTGCCACCAGCAGAACCGGGACAGGGATTGACGAGCAGTACTTC
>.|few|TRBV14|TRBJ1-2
CASSQWRVDGYTF
TGTGCCAGCAGCCAATGGAGGGTGGATGGCTACACCTTC
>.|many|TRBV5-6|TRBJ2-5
CASSGGGPQETQYF
TGTGCCAGCAGCGGGGGGGGGCCCCAGGAGACCCAGTACTTC
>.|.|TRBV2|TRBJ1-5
CASSESSRNQPQHF
TGTGCCAGCAGTGAGTCCTCTCGCAATCAGCCCCAGCATTTT
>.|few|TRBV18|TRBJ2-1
CASHTGTQWIF
TGTGCCAGCCATACCGGGACCCAATGGATCTTC
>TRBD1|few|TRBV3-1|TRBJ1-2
CASSPDRGYYGYTF
TGTGCCAGCAGCCCGGACAGGGGATACTATGGCTACACCTTC
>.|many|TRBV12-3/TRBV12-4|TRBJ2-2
CASRHTTGYTGELFF
TGTGCCAGCAGACACACTACAGGGTACACCGGGGAGCTGTTTTTT
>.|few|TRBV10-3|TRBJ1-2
CAISEPNLSAPGYTF
TGTGCCATCAGTGAGCCCAACCTGAGCGCTCCTGGCTACACCTTC
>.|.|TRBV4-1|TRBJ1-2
CACSLGAGEGYGYTF
TGCGCCTGCAGCCTGGGGGCCGGGGAAGGGTATGGCTACACCTTC
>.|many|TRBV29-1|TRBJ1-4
CSAGRDEKLFF
TGCAGCGCAGGGAGGGATGAAAAACTGTTTTTT
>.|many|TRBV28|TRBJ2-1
CASSLTPRSYNEQFF
TGTGCCAGCAGTTTAACTCCACGCTCCTACAATGAGCAGTTCTTC
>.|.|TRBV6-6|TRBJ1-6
CASNLPGLNNSPLHF
TGTGCCAGCAATCTACCGGGACTGAATAATTCACCCCTCCACTTT
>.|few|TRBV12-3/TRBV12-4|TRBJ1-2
CASRAGRIPFGYTF
TGTGCCAGCAGGGCAGGGAGGATTCCGTTTGGCTACACCTTC